A selection of T cell receptor beta chains follows, all from one sample in a study of blood T cell repertoires in COVID-19. Sequencing used immunoSEQ multiplex PCR; TCRdb keeps in-frame clones, though not all of them. The sample lists 52,000 or so clones; about nine tenths were seen once. The sample consisted of peripheral blood. Receptors were obtained from a man aged 80 or over with acute or convalescent COVID-19. Both conserved end residues are part of each CDR3. The D gene is left open where the match is weak. Not all rows give a size; the values are once, few, many and, for expanded clones, a class.

NA	TRBD2	TRBV30	TRBJ2-5	TGTGCCTGGGGGGGGACTACATTCCAAGAGACCCAGTACTTC	CAWGGTTFQETQYF
NA	NA	TRBV6-5	TRBJ1-4	TGTGCCAGCAGTACGGCCGTTGGGAGAAATGAAAAACTGTTTTTT	CASSTAVGRNEKLFF
NA	TRBD1	TRBV12-5	TRBJ1-6	TGTGCTAGTGGGTCGGCAGGGGGCAATTCACCCCTCCACTTT	CASGSAGGNSPLHF
NA	TRBD1	TRBV9	TRBJ2-7	TGTGCCAGCAGCAGAGGGACAGGGGGATCCTACGAGCAGTACTTC	CASSRGTGGSYEQYF
NA	NA	TRBV5-1	TRBJ2-7	TGCGCCAGCAGCACAGGGACCTTACACTACGAGCAGTACTTC	CASSTGTLHYEQYF
few	TRBD1	TRBV5-1	TRBJ1-1	TGCGCCAGCAGCTCGGACAGGTCGAACACTGAAGCTTTCTTT	CASSSDRSNTEAFF
NA	NA	TRBV30	TRBJ1-5	TGTGCCTGGAGAGAGGAGGGGAATGTGCAGCCCCAGCATTTT	CAWREEGNVQPQHF
NA	TRBD1	TRBV2	TRBJ1-6	TGTGCCAGCAGTGAAATGGGACAGGGGGGTTCACCCCTCCACTTT	CASSEMGQGGSPLHF
NA	NA	TRBV19	TRBJ2-2	TGTGCCAGTAGTATAGACAGAGGAGCCACCGGGGAGCTGTTTTTT	CASSIDRGATGELFF
NA	TRBD1	TRBV12-3/TRBV12-4	TRBJ1-2	TGTGCCAGCAGCCCTGGGACAGCCTATGGCTACACCTTC	CASSPGTAYGYTF
once	TRBD1	TRBV19	TRBJ1-5	TGTGCCAGTAGTGTCGACAGGGATCAGCCCCAGCATTTT	CASSVDRDQPQHF
once	NA	TRBV6-5	TRBJ1-2	TGTGCCAGCACCTTACACCCGTTCGATGGCTACACCTTC	CASTLHPFDGYTF
few	TRBD2	TRBV6-5	TRBJ2-7	TGTGCCAGCTGCCAGACTAGCGGGGGCCACGAGCAGTACTTC	CASCQTSGGHEQYF
NA	NA	TRBV18	TRBJ1-1	TGTGCCAGCTCACCGTTACAGATGGAAAAAAACACTGAAGCTTTCTTT	CASSPLQMEKNTEAFF
NA	NA	TRBV6-5	TRBJ2-7	TGTGCCAGCAGGGGACACTACTACGAGCAGTACTTC	CASRGHYYEQYF
once	TRBD1	TRBV7-2	TRBJ1-1	TGTGCCAGCAGCTCCCCGACAGGGACAATAAACACTGAAGCTTTCTTT	CASSSPTGTINTEAFF
once	NA	TRBV5-1	TRBJ2-1	TGCGCCAGCAGCTTGGATACTAGCTCCTACAATGAGCAGTTCTTC	CASSLDTSSYNEQFF
once	NA	TRBV6-5	TRBJ1-1	TGTGCCAGCAGCTCAGGGGCTCGAGTCACTGAAGCTTTCTTT	CASSSGARVTEAFF
few	TRBD2	TRBV2	TRBJ2-7	TGTGCCAGCAGTGAACTAGCGGACTTTGACGACGAGCAGTACTTC	CASSELADFDDEQYF
NA	NA	TRBV6-2/TRBV6-3	TRBJ1-1	TGTGCCAGCAGTTACTCGAACAGGAACACTGAAGCTTTCTTT	CASSYSNRNTEAFF
NA	TRBD1	TRBV2	TRBJ2-3	TGTGCCACCACAGGGGTTGCTACGCAGTATTTT	CATTGVATQYF
NA	TRBD1	TRBV4-2	TRBJ2-7	TGTGCCAGCAGCCAAGACTGGACAGGGACGATTAGCTCCTACGAGCAGTACTTC	CASSQDWTGTISSYEQYF
once	NA	TRBV6-1	TRBJ2-2	TGTGCCAGCAGTGAACGGAGAGGGCCCGGGGAGCTGTTTTTT	CASSERRGPGELFF
NA	TRBD2	TRBV4-3	TRBJ2-3	TGCGCCAGCAGCCAACGACTGGTAGCGGGGGCAACTAGCACAGATACGCAGTATTTT	CASSQRLVAGATSTDTQYF
few	NA	TRBV6-5	TRBJ1-1	TGTGCCAGCAGTCCCCACAGGATACGGAACACTGAAGCTTTCTTT	CASSPHRIRNTEAFF
NA	NA	TRBV3-1/TRBV3-2	TRBJ1-2	TGTGCCAGCAGCCCCCTTCGGGGGACGTATGGCTACACCTTC	CASSPLRGTYGYTF
NA	NA	TRBV7-9	TRBJ2-3	TGTGCCAGCAGCTTACGACGACAAGACACAGATACGCAGTATTTT	CASSLRRQDTDTQYF
NA	NA	TRBV12-5	TRBJ2-7	TGTGCTAGTGCCCCCAGGGGCTACGAGCAGTACTTC	CASAPRGYEQYF